Listed below are T cell receptor beta chains from one sample, sequenced in a study of CD8 T cells in ankylosing spondylitis. From the 5' RACE reads, TCRdb called clonotypes with MiXCR, one entry per CDR3 protein. This sample has 470,000 or so distinct CDR3 sequences, with more than 25% found just once. Sequenced sample: blood, either unsorted or a sorted T cell fraction (not recorded which). The receptors here all came from a male donor with ankylosing spondylitis. Both conserved end residues are part of each CDR3. The D gene is left open where the match is weak. Where a row states a size, it is once, few, many or the class of an expanded clone; other rows omit it.

abundance | j_gene | v_gene | d_gene | CDR3nt | CDR3aa
NA | TRBJ2-1 | TRBV14 | NA | TGTGCCAGCAGTCCGCTAGGAACAGAGCAGTTCTTC | CASSPLGTEQFF
NA | TRBJ1-2 | TRBV4-1 | TRBD1 | TGCGCCAGCAGCCGGACAGGGTCCCAAACTAACTATGGCTACACCTTC | CASSRTGSQTNYGYTF
NA | TRBJ2-1 | TRBV20-1 | TRBD2 | TGCAGTGTGGGACTAGCGGGCCAAGTTAGACTAGGTGGTGAGCAGTTCTTC | CSVGLAGQVRLGGEQFF
NA | TRBJ2-5 | TRBV3-1 | NA | TGTGCCAGCAGCGAACCCGATGAGGGACTCCTCCAGGAGACCCAGTACTTC | CASSEPDEGLLQETQYF
NA | TRBJ2-5 | TRBV15 | NA | TGTGCCACCAGCAGAGATTTAGGCAGCCAAGAGACCCAGTACTTC | CATSRDLGSQETQYF
few | TRBJ1-4 | TRBV5-1 | NA | TGCGCCAGCAGCTTGCAAGGGTTCGGTAATGAAAAACTGTTTTTT | CASSLQGFGNEKLFF
NA | TRBJ1-5 | TRBV30 | TRBD1 | TGTGCCTGGAGGATTCCGGGACAGGGGAATCATCAGCCCCAGCATTTT | CAWRIPGQGNHQPQHF
few | TRBJ2-5 | TRBV2 | NA | TGTGCCAGCAGTACCAGTCAAGAGACCCAGTACTTC | CASSTSQETQYF
NA | TRBJ1-1 | TRBV20-1 | NA | TGCAGTGCTAGGGACATTTTGAACACTGAAGCTTTCTTT | CSARDILNTEAFF
few | TRBJ2-2 | TRBV5-1 | TRBD2 | TGCGCCAGCAGCTCACTAGCGGAGAACACCGGGGAGCTGTTTTTT | CASSSLAENTGELFF
NA | TRBJ1-1 | TRBV5-1 | NA | TGCGCCAGCAGCACCACACAGAACACTGAAGCTTTCTTT | CASSTTQNTEAFF
NA | TRBJ1-1 | TRBV4-2 | NA | TGTGCCAGCAGCCAAGATGCCACCACTGAAGCTTTCTTT | CASSQDATTEAFF
few | TRBJ1-1 | TRBV18 | NA | TGTGCCAGCTCACGTCTAGAACTGAACACTGAAGCTTTCTTT | CASSRLELNTEAFF
NA | TRBJ2-7 | TRBV27 | TRBD2 | TGTGCCAGCAGTTTTGGTCTAGCGGGGGACCCCGTGGGCGAGCAGTACTTC | CASSFGLAGDPVGEQYF
few | TRBJ1-5 | TRBV6-5 | NA | TGTGCCAGCAGTTGGACAGCGTATAGCAATCAGCCCCAGCATTTT | CASSWTAYSNQPQHF
NA | TRBJ1-1 | TRBV4-1 | NA | TGCGCCAGCAGCCAAGGGGGGCGGGGTTTGAACACTGAAGCTTTCTTT | CASSQGGRGLNTEAFF
NA | TRBJ2-7 | TRBV24-1 | TRBD2 | TGTGCCACCAGCTCGGGAGGTAGGTGGTACGAGCAGTACTTC | CATSSGGRWYEQYF
once | TRBJ2-1 | TRBV14 | NA | TGTGCCAGCAGCCTTATATTGAGCTCCTACAATGAGCAGTTCTTC | CASSLILSSYNEQFF
NA | TRBJ1-1 | TRBV12-3/TRBV12-4 | NA | TGTGCCAGCAGTTTCGGACCTGCTGGGGGGACTGAAGCTTTCTTT | CASSFGPAGGTEAFF
NA | TRBJ2-1 | TRBV6-2/TRBV6-3 | TRBD2 | TGTGCCAGCACCAGTCAGGCGGCGGGAGTTTGGGAGCAGTTCTTC | CASTSQAAGVWEQFF
once | TRBJ2-5 | TRBV11-2 | TRBD1 | TGTGCCAGCAGCTCTTTGACAGGGGTACAAGAGACCCAGTACTTC | CASSSLTGVQETQYF
NA | TRBJ2-5 | TRBV7-9 | TRBD1 | TGTGCCAGCAGCGCGGACAGGGGGCCGAAGACCCAGTACTTC | CASSADRGPKTQYF
NA | TRBJ1-1 | TRBV15 | NA | TGTGCCACCAGCAGAGTCTGGCAGGGGAACACTGAAGCTTTCTTT | CATSRVWQGNTEAFF
NA | TRBJ1-2 | TRBV5-4 | TRBD1 | TGTGCCAGCAGCCCGAACCGGGACAGTGGCTACACCTTC | CASSPNRDSGYTF
few | TRBJ1-1 | TRBV5-5 | TRBD1 | TGTGCCAGCAGCTCGACAGGGTACGCTGAAGCTTTCTTT | CASSSTGYAEAFF
few | TRBJ2-5 | TRBV11-2 | NA | TGTGCCAGCAGCTCTAGCCTCCTTGAGACCCAGTACTTC | CASSSSLLETQYF
many | TRBJ2-3 | TRBV5-1 | NA | TGCGCCAGCAGCTTGGCCCTTGGGAGGACAGATACGCAGTATTTT | CASSLALGRTDTQYF
NA | TRBJ1-2 | TRBV25-1 | NA | TGTGCCAGCAGTGAATACAATGGCTACACCTTC | CASSEYNGYTF
NA | TRBJ2-5 | TRBV20-1 | NA | TGCAGTGCTCCGGAGGGGGAGACCCAGTACTTC | CSAPEGETQYF
NA | TRBJ1-1 | TRBV7-9 | TRBD1 | TGTGCCAGCAGCAAACAGGGGGCTAGTAGCACTGAAGCTTTCTTT | CASSKQGASSTEAFF
NA | TRBJ2-2 | TRBV21-1 | NA | TGTGCCAGCAGCAAAGGGCGGACAGGGGGCACCGGGGAGCTGTTTTTT | CASSKGRTGGTGELFF
NA | TRBJ2-2 | TRBV6-1 | TRBD1 | TGTGCCAGCAGGATGACAGGGGACACCGGGGAGCTGTTTTTT | CASRMTGDTGELFF
few | TRBJ2-1 | TRBV20-1 | NA | TGCAGTGCTCCCCAGCGGGTGGGTGAGCAGTTCTTC | CSAPQRVGEQFF
NA | TRBJ2-3 | TRBV20-1 | NA | TGCAGTGCCGTTAGAGAAGGTTTCACAGATACGCAGTATTTT | CSAVREGFTDTQYF
NA | TRBJ2-3 | TRBV9 | TRBD2 | TGTGCCAGCAGCGTACAGACTAGCGGGAGTACCCTTATTAGAGATACGCAGTATTTT | CASSVQTSGSTLIRDTQYF
many | TRBJ2-3 | TRBV11-2 | NA | TGTGCCAGCAGCTTAGAATTGGGTGGTAGGCCCACAGATACGCAGTATTTT | CASSLELGGRPTDTQYF
few | TRBJ2-3 | TRBV5-1 | TRBD2 | TGCGCCAGCAGCCCCCTAGCGGTTTCTAGCACAGATACGCAGTATTTT | CASSPLAVSSTDTQYF
NA | TRBJ2-6 | TRBV6-5 | TRBD2 | TGTGCCAGCAGTTCGACTAGCGGGAGGTTTGGGGCCAACGTCCTGACTTTC | CASSSTSGRFGANVLTF
NA | TRBJ1-6 | TRBV7-2 | NA | TGTGCCAGCAGCCGATTTACGACGGATAATTCACCCCTCCACTTT | CASSRFTTDNSPLHF
NA | TRBJ2-3 | TRBV29-1 | NA | TGCAGCGTTGAAGGGGCAAGCAGCGAGCGGGCCACAGATACGCAGTATTTT | CSVEGASSERATDTQYF
NA | TRBJ2-1 | TRBV11-1 | NA | TGTGCCAGCAACTACGGACCAAAGGGGCTAGCTCCCTACAATGAGCAGTTCTTC | CASNYGPKGLAPYNEQFF
few | TRBJ2-3 | TRBV12-3/TRBV12-4 | NA | TGTGCCAGCAGTTTAAGAGCCAGGGGAAGCACAGATACGCAGTATTTT | CASSLRARGSTDTQYF
NA | TRBJ2-3 | TRBV20-1 | TRBD2 | TGCAGTGCAAAAGGACGACGGGAAGCGGGAGGCCCAGCAGATACGCAGTATTTT | CSAKGRREAGGPADTQYF
NA | TRBJ1-5 | TRBV6-2/TRBV6-3 | NA | TGTGCCAGCAACGAACTGGGCGCCGTCGAGCCCCAGCATTTT | CASNELGAVEPQHF
many | TRBJ2-2 | TRBV12-3/TRBV12-4 | NA | TGCGCCAGCAGCTTTAACACCGGGGAGCTGTTTTTT | CASSFNTGELFF
NA | TRBJ2-2 | TRBV18 | NA | TGTGCCAGCTCACCCTATCCACCTCTGACAGGCGATATGAACACCGGGGAGCTGTTTTTT | CASSPYPPLTGDMNTGELFF
NA | TRBJ2-5 | TRBV12-3/TRBV12-4 | NA | TGTGCCAGCAGCCCGACCGAACAAGAGACCCAGTACTTC | CASSPTEQETQYF
NA | TRBJ2-2 | TRBV5-1 | TRBD1 | TGCGCCAGCAGCTTGGCCACGGGACAGGGGACGGGGGAGCTGTTTTTT | CASSLATGQGTGELFF
once | TRBJ2-2 | TRBV2 | TRBD1 | TGTGCCAGCAGCGCAAGGACAGGGAACACCGGGGAGCTGTTTTTT | CASSARTGNTGELFF
many | TRBJ1-1 | TRBV4-1 | NA | TGCGCCAGCAGCCAAGGAAGGGCAGGGTTGAACACTGAAGCTTTCTTT | CASSQGRAGLNTEAFF
NA | TRBJ1-6 | TRBV4-2 | NA | TGTGCCACCACCGCTCGCGTGGTTAATTCACCCCTCCACTTT | CATTARVVNSPLHF
few | TRBJ1-6 | TRBV10-3 | TRBD1 | TGTGCCATCAGTACTAGACAGGGGGCAGATTCACCCCTCCACTTT | CAISTRQGADSPLHF
NA | TRBJ2-1 | TRBV12-5 | NA | TGTGCTAGTGGTTTCGATCCAGGGGTATACAATGAGCAGTTCTTC | CASGFDPGVYNEQFF
NA | TRBJ2-5 | TRBV20-1 | TRBD1 | TGCAGTGCCCAGAGGGGGCCGGAGACCCAGTACTTC | CSAQRGPETQYF
few | TRBJ1-5 | TRBV7-9 | NA | TGTGCCAGCAGCCCAACAGGGAACAATCAGCCCCAGCATTTT | CASSPTGNNQPQHF
few | TRBJ1-4 | TRBV15 | NA | TGTGCCACCAGCAGAGATCCGGGGATAGGTGAAAAACTGTTTTTT | CATSRDPGIGEKLFF
NA | TRBJ2-1 | TRBV3-1 | TRBD2 | TGTGCCAGCGCAGTCGGGAGGGCCCCATCCTACAATGAGCAGTTCTTC | CASAVGRAPSYNEQFF
NA | TRBJ2-1 | TRBV7-7 | NA | TGTGCCGGGCGTACGGCTAGTGAGGATTGTGAGCAGTTCTTC | CAGRTASEDCEQFF
NA | TRBJ2-5 | TRBV10-3 | NA | TGTGCCATCAGTGAGTCCGGGCAGCAAGAGACCCAGTACTTC | CAISESGQQETQYF